The T cell receptor (beta chain) under discussion was sequenced for a study of T-cell reconstitution after alpha-beta-depleted transplantation in children. The CDR3 covers 14 residues. V was pared by 4 bases and J by 4 bases, with 14 bases between. The germline V gene has CDR1 SGHRS and CDR2 YFSETQ. Unique molecular identifiers were incorporated into the prepared TCRbeta library. From the PCR reads, TCRdb called clonotypes with MiXCR, one entry per CDR3 protein. The table has fewer than 550,000 distinct CDR3 sequences, around 9.9% seen once. The sequencing used PBMCs from the stem cell graft donor, collected from the stem cell graft. The rearrangement joins TRBV5-1 to TRBJ1-2; D not resolved. This receptor was identified in a human donor who donated a stem cell graft to a child with acute myeloid leukemia. CDR3: CASSRGEGSYGYTF. CDR3 sequence (DNA): TGCGCCAGCAGCCGCGGGGAGGGCTCCTATGGCTACACCTTC.